This note documents a single TCR beta chain sequence. The data were produced by immunoSEQ multiplex PCR, yet TCRdb's version contains in-frame clones alone and is incomplete. The sample contains approximately 21,000 clones, 95% to 96% of which appear only once. This sample is part of a study of regulatory and conventional T cells in RAG deficiency. Genomic DNA came from blood conventional CD4+ T cells gated CD25-low CD127-high. Trimming cost V 0 bases and J 5 bases; bases outside gene matches: 5. This CDR3 has 15 residues. Germline CDR1 is SGHRS and CDR2 is YFSETQ. The sample also formed part of further work on regulatory T cells. That study adds: Primers: 52 TRBV forward and 13 TRBJ reverse.

The chain has TRBV5-1 and TRBJ2-1; TRBD2 aligns across 7 bases. The clonotype originates from a human donor in good health. The sample was CD25- CD4+ T cells sorted from blood. DNA of the CDR3: TGCGCCAGCAGCTTGGGGGCTAGCGGACACAATGAGCAGTTCTTC. Its protein is CASSLGASGHNEQFF.